These 10 T cell receptor beta chains were all obtained from the same sample, sequenced in a study of cytomegalovirus exposure and HLA in healthy donors (dated by TCRdb to between 2016 and 2019). The library came from the immunoSEQ multiplex PCR assay. The multiplex PCR relied on a mix of 60 forward primers for TCR Vbeta segments and 13 reverse primers for TCR Jbeta segments. Sourced from immuneACCESS, this table was stored by TCRdb with only in-frame sequences that have V and J called. A share of the clones is absent; for the studies checked, an unresolved V gene accounts for under half, and the remainder has no known explanation. The table for this sample records about 200,000 clones. 0.9% to 1.4% of the sample is in the top ten clones. The source material was PBMCs. These receptor sequences come from a girl aged 2-15 years in good health and CMV-seropositive.

This sequence joins TRBV7-9 and TRBJ2-7; D is ambiguous. Trimming left V 7 bases short and J 4 bases short, with 8 bases between. Germline CDR1 and CDR2: SEHNR and FQNEAQ (reference sequence). This CDR3 comprises 11 residues. As DNA, the CDR3 is TGTGCCAGCACCGCCGGGTACGAGCAGTACTTC. This sequence encodes CASTAGYEQYF.

The chain joins TRBV28 to TRBJ2-1; 10 positions match TRBD2. This CDR3 comprises 15 residues. Per the germline V gene, CDR1 is MDHEN and CDR2 is SYDVKM. Trimming took 3 bases from V and 15 from J; bases not matched to a gene: 14. The CDR3 sequence is CASSFEVAGGWSRFF. The CDR3 DNA sequence: TGTGCCAGCAGTTTTGAAGTAGCGGGAGGATGGTCCCGGTTCTTC.

The genes are TRBV2 and TRBJ2-7; D unresolved. Trimming removed 6 bases at V and 2 bases at J, with 8 bases between. Germline CDR1 is SNHLY and CDR2 is FYNNEI. The CDR3 extends over 12 amino acids. CDR3 region: CASSVTPYEQYF. The CDR3 DNA reads as TGTGCCAGCAGCGTGACACCCTACGAGCAGTACTTC.

The rearrangement links TRBV5-6 to TRBJ1-5; TRBD1 matches 8 bases. J gave up 2 bases and V 0 bases, and 1 base lay outside the gene matches. CDR3 size: 15 residues. CDR1 is SGHDT, CDR2 YYEEEE, per germline. The CDR3 is CASSLVTGGNQPQHF. CDR3 nucleotide sequence: TGTGCCAGCAGCTTGGTGACAGGGGGCAATCAGCCCCAGCATTTT.

The gene calls are TRBV10-3 and TRBJ1-5; no clear D gene. V was pared by 4 bases and J by 2 bases, with 9 bases between. Germline V gene lookup returns CDR1 ENHRY and CDR2 SYGVKD. The CDR3 contains 14 residues. The CDR3 region is CAISAEGGNQPQHF. CDR3 bases: TGTGCCATCAGTGCTGAGGGTGGCAATCAGCCCCAGCATTTT.

The chain combines TRBV4-2 with TRBJ2-1, with 8 bases aligning to TRBD2. The CDR3 length is 16 residues. V gave up 0 bases and J gave up 7 bases; unmatched junction bases: 8. Germline CDR1 reads LGHNA; CDR2 reads YNFKEQ. DNA for the CDR3: TGTGCCAGCAGCCAAGACCCCAGCGGGAGAGGAAATGAGCAGTTCTTC. Its protein is CASSQDPSGRGNEQFF.

The chain recombines TRBV7-9 with TRBJ1-1; 8 bases match TRBD1. CDR3 length: 16 amino acids. V was pared by 2 bases and J by 4 bases, with 9 bases of the junction left unmatched. Per the germline V gene, CDR1 is SEHNR and CDR2 is FQNEAQ (reference sequence). CDR3 protein: CASSLPIQTGATEAFF. The DNA of the CDR3 is TGTGCCAGCAGCTTACCGATTCAGACAGGGGCCACTGAAGCTTTCTTT.

The chain's CDR3 is CASSPRAGEVEQYF. CDR3 DNA: TGTGCCAGCTCACCAAGGGCGGGAGAGGTCGAGCAGTACTTC. This rearrangement joins TRBV18 to TRBJ2-7, with TRBD2 matching 7 bases. This CDR3 is built from 14 residues. Germline lookup yields CDR1 KGHSH and CDR2 LQKENI. V lost 2 bases and J lost 6; bases outside the gene matches: 7.

The genes are TRBV7-3 and TRBJ2-2; 12 bases agree with TRBD1. The V and J ends lost 5 bases and 3 bases, in that order; junction bases with no gene match: 1. Germline assignment: CDR1 SGHTA and CDR2 FQGTGA. CDR3 length: 15 amino acids. The CDR3 DNA sequence: TGTGCCAGCAGCGGGGACAGGGGGCACACCGGGGAGCTGTTTTTT. Its translation is CASSGDRGHTGELFF.

The gene calls are TRBV5-1 and TRBJ2-2, with D possibly TRBD2 on 5 matching bases. In germline, CDR1 is SGHRS, CDR2 YFSETQ. The CDR3 contains 15 residues. V was pared by 2 bases and J by 3 bases, with 11 bases between. The CDR3 bases are TGCGCCAGCAGCTTATGGACTGACTACACCGGGGAGCTGTTTTTT. Translating it yields CASSLWTDYTGELFF.